This T cell receptor beta chain appears in the sequencing data of a study of blood T cell repertoires in COVID-19. Libraries were prepared by immunoSEQ multiplex PCR; TCRdb keeps only in-frame clonotypes and omits some of them. The table has more than 95,000 clones, less than 80% seen once. Germline assignment: CDR1 SQVTM and CDR2 ANQGSEA. The V end lost 4 bases, the J end lost 0 bases, and 10 bases lay between the germline ends. The CDR3 runs to 14 residues. Sequencing input: peripheral blood. The V call is TRBV29-1, the J call TRBJ1-5, with a weak D call TRBD1 (6 bases). The TCR was taken from a man in his fifties or sixties with acute or convalescent COVID-19. The CDR3 is CSVAGTNSNQPQHF. CDR3 nucleotide sequence: TGCAGCGTTGCCGGGACAAATAGCAATCAGCCCCAGCATTTT.